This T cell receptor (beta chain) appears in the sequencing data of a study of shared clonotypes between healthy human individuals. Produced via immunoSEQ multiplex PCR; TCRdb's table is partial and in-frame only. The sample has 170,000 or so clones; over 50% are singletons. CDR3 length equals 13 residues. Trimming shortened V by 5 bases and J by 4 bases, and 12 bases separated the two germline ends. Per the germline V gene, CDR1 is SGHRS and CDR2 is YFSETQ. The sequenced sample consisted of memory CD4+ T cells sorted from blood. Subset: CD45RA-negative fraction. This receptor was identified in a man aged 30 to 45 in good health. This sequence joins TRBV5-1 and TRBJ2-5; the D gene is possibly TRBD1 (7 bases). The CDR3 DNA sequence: TGCGCCAGCAGGCCAGGGGGAGGAGAGACCCAGTACTTC. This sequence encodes CASRPGGGETQYF.